This entry concerns a single TCR beta chain. Its antigen is unknown. The junction departs from germline at one end; a sequencing error may be responsible. TCRbeta libraries were built with three rounds of nested PCR, modified from ARM-PCR. TCRdb analysed the multiplex PCR reads with MiXCR anew, one entry per CDR3 protein. The sample holds approximately 120,000 distinct CDR3 sequences, roughly 67% seen once. This sample's RNA came from whole unsorted tissue. Newly diagnosed lung cancer patients had thoracic surgery in China, August–late 2014, without prior chemotherapy. This sample is part of a study of tumor and adjacent non-tumor tissue in lung cancer. General observations from the study: TCR diversity was significantly greater in tumor than normal lung tissue. Normal lung showed higher cumulative top 100 clone frequency than tumor.

Germline CDR1 and CDR2: SGHAT and FQNNGV. This CDR3 comprises 13 residues. Specimen: lung tumor tissue. The chain is built from TRBV11-2 and TRBJ1-1; D gene unclear. This receptor was taken from a young man with non-small cell lung cancer. CDR3 protein: CANSLGHMAGAFF. The CDR3 DNA follows: TGTGCCAACAGCTTAGGGCACATGGCAGGAGCTTTCTTT. Together with reference TRBV11-2 and TRBJ1-1, the CDR3 gives the full variable domain: EAGVAQSPRYKIIEKRQSVAFWCNPISGHATLYWYQQILGQGPKLLIQFQNNGVVDDSQLPKDRFSAERLKGVDSTLKIQPAKLEDSAVYLCANSLGHMAGAFFGQGTRLTVV.